The T cell receptor (beta chain) under discussion was sequenced for a study of T-cell memory formation after mild COVID-19. Study-wide background: Largely donor-specific TCR clusters were found.

Study-level findings and limits: Chiefly within CM and EM were the contracting CD4+ clones; CD8+ ones were within EMRA. The appearance of some responding clones in pre-infection memory suggested that cross-reactive memory joined.

As concerns this clonotype: Its antigen is still unknown.

TCRdb re-derived calls from the 5' RACE reads in MiXCR, one entry per CDR3 protein. The table lists roughly 200,000 distinct CDR3 sequences, roughly 18% of them singletons, with roughly 2.3% in the top ten. The TCR sequence derives from an adult woman who had mild COVID-19 (a few samples of this study predate the infection). Cell type and time point are not known. Sequenced sample: PBMCs or a T cell subset sorted from them (not recorded which).

CDR3 residues: CASSHTWGNQETQYF. The CDR3 coding sequence is TGTGCCAGCAGCCACACATGGGGAAACCAAGAGACCCAGTACTTC. This chain joins TRBV5-5 and TRBJ2-5, with D hard to call. The CDR3 loop spans 15 amino acids. Germline V lookup: CDR1 SGHKS, CDR2 YYEKEE (reference sequence). The V end lost 4 bases, the J end lost 0 bases, and 13 bases lay between the germline ends. Based on the CDR3 plus reference TRBV5-5 and TRBJ2-5, the full variable domain is DAGVTQSPTHLIKTRGQQVTLRCSPISGHKSVSWYQQVLGQGPQFIFQYYEKEERGRGNFPDRFSARQFPNYSSELNVNALLLGDSALYLCASSHTWGNQETQYFGPGTRLLVL.